This T cell receptor (beta chain) was captured in a study of T cell responses to AZD1222 COVID-19 vaccine. Profiling relied on immunoSEQ multiplex PCR, and the TCRdb table lists in-frame clones only, not all of them. The sample carries 100,000 or so clones, 70% to 90% recorded once. The study pooled second doses at about 4 or about 12 weeks. The V end was cut by 5 bases, the J end by 5 bases, with 9 bases between. The CDR3 has 12 residues. From germline, CDR1 is SGHTA and CDR2 FQGNSA. Study results and limitations: CD4 TCRs linked to vaccination spanned spike, dominating at 160-218 and 743-854. The donors showed a predominance of white British ancestry and of females, with possible underestimation of clonal diversity.

In regard to this clone: The antigen remains unidentified.

The sequencing here drew on peripheral blood, taken 28 days after the second AZD1222 dose. This receptor was taken from an adult who received the AZD1222 COVID-19 vaccine. The V gene is TRBV7-2, the J gene TRBJ2-5; the D is unclear. The CDR3 is CASSPIWETQYF. As DNA, the CDR3 is TGTGCCAGCAGCCCAATCTGGGAGACCCAGTACTTC.